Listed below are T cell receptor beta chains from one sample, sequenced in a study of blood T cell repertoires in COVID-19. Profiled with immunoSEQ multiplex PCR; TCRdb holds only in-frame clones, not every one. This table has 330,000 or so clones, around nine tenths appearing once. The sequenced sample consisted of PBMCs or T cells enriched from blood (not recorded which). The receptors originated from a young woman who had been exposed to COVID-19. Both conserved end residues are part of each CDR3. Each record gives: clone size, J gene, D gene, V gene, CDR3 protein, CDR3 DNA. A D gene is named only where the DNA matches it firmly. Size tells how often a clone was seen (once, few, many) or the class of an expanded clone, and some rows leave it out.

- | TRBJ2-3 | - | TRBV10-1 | CASSVGTGWGDTDTQYF | TGCGCCAGCAGTGTGGGGACCGGCTGGGGGGACACAGATACGCAGTATTTT
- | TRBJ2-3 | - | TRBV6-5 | CASGSPGADTQYF | TGTGCCAGTGGATCCCCCGGGGCAGATACGCAGTATTTT
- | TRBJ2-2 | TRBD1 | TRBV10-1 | CASSLTGAVGGELFF | TGCGCCAGCAGTTTGACAGGGGCGGTTGGCGGGGAGCTGTTTTTT
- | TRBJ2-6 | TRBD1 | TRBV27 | CASSSGQGFSGANVLTF | TGTGCCAGCAGTTCAGGACAGGGGTTCTCTGGGGCCAACGTCCTGACTTTC
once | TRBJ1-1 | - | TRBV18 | CASSPVMNTEAFF | TGTGCCAGCTCACCAGTCATGAACACTGAAGCTTTCTTT
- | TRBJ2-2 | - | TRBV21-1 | CASSKRSGQGIGELFF | TGTGCCAGCAGCAAAAGGTCCGGACAGGGTATCGGGGAGCTGTTTTTT
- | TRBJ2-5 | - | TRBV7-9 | CASSLDWLVETQYF | TGTGCCAGCAGCTTAGATTGGCTAGTAGAGACCCAGTACTTC
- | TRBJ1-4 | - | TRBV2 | CASSEVRSRSLLFF | TGTGCCAGCAGTGAAGTACGTTCACGGAGTTTACTGTTTTTT
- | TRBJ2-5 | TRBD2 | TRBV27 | CASSFRTRQETQYF | TGTGCCAGCAGTTTTCGGACTAGACAAGAGACCCAGTACTTC
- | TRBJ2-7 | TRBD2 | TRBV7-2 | CASSLDPSGGSYEQYF | TGTGCCAGCAGCTTAGATCCTAGCGGGGGCTCCTACGAGCAGTACTTC
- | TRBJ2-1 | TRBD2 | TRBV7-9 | CASSQPGLATQSSYNEQFF | TGTGCCAGCAGCCAACCGGGACTAGCCACCCAGAGCTCCTACAATGAGCAGTTCTTC
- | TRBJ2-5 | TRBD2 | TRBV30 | CAWSVAGTSGVVETQYF | TGTGCCTGGAGTGTAGCCGGGACTAGCGGAGTGGTGGAGACCCAGTACTTC
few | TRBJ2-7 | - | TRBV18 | CASSPNRVLYEQYF | TGTGCCAGCTCCCCAAACAGGGTTCTCTACGAGCAGTACTTC
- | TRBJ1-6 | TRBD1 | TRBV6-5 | CASNGRDRGSPLHF | TGTGCCAGCAACGGCCGGGACAGGGGTTCACCCCTCCACTTT
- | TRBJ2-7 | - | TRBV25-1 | CASSYDKGSYEQYF | TGTGCCAGCAGTTATGACAAAGGCTCCTACGAGCAGTACTTC